This TCR beta chain derives from a study of early T cells in non-severe SARS-CoV-2 infection. At the level of the study: Sequenced bulk RNA came from whole blood that was unsorted, and chains were unpaired.

This clonotype was observed at least ten times. Attachment of unique molecular identifiers was made to individual cDNA molecules. TCRdb re-derived calls from the 5' RACE reads in MiXCR, one entry per CDR3 protein. The table lists tens of thousands of distinct CDR3 sequences, less than 14% of them singletons. Germline V gene lookup returns CDR1 SGHAT and CDR2 FQNNGV. CDR3 length equals 13 residues. Trimming left V 8 bases short and J 1 base short, with 11 bases between. The material sequenced was whole blood. The V and J genes are TRBV11-2 and TRBJ2-5; D gene ambiguous. This receptor was obtained from an adult who was a healthcare worker with PCR-confirmed SARS-CoV-2 infection or an uninfected control (not recorded which). DNA of the CDR3: TGTGCCAGCGGGCGACAACTCCAAGAGACCCAGTACTTC. Its protein product is CASGRQLQETQYF.